This passage covers 8 T cell receptor beta chains from one sample sequenced in a study of identical twins. TCRdb analysed the 5' RACE reads with MiXCR anew, one entry per CDR3 protein. Among more than 400,000 distinct CDR3 sequences listed, about 15% were seen once. This sample also belongs to another study, concerning yellow fever vaccine responses in identical twins.

Sample: CD4+ T cells sorted from blood. Source of these receptors: a woman aged 18-35 years in good health.

This clonotype was counted at least ten times. The V gene is TRBV29-1, the J gene TRBJ2-3; 9 bases map to TRBD2. Germline loops: CDR1 SQVTM, CDR2 ANQGSEA. V dropped 7 bases and J dropped 5; count of bases not matched to a gene: 19. The CDR3 runs 17 residues. CDR3 DNA: TGCAGCGCAGATCGAACCCTTAGCGGGAGTGCCCTAGATACGCAGTATTTT. This gives the protein CSADRTLSGSALDTQYF.

The chain employs TRBV7-6 and TRBJ2-1; TRBD2 matches at 13 bases. Looked up from germline, CDR1 is SGHVS and CDR2 is FNYEAQ. Trimming at V came to 4 bases and at J to 4 bases, leaving 16 bases not matched to a gene. CDR3 length: 20 amino acids. The CDR3 sequence is CASSSSKLAGGLVGYNEQFF. For the CDR3, the DNA is TGTGCCAGCAGCTCTTCCAAACTAGCGGGGGGGCTAGTAGGTTACAATGAGCAGTTCTTC.

A few counts support this clonotype. The V call is TRBV20-1, the J call TRBJ2-7, with a weak D call TRBD2 (6 bases). CDR1 and CDR2 from the germline V gene are DFQATT and SNEGSKA (reference sequence). The CDR3 sequence is 11 residues long. The CDR3 DNA reads as TGCGCGGCGGGGCGCTCCTACGAGCAGTACTTC. Translating gives CAAGRSYEQYF.

This clonotype was seen only a few times. The V and J genes are TRBV5-1 and TRBJ2-3, with D hard to call. CDR3 length: 14 residues. Trimming removed 4 bases at V and 0 bases at J, with 9 bases between. Germline V gene lookup returns CDR1 SGHRS and CDR2 YFSETQ. DNA for the CDR3: TGCGCCAGCAGCAGGTCAACTAGCACAGATACGCAGTATTTT. Its protein product is CASSRSTSTDTQYF.

The chain links TRBV3-1 to TRBJ1-2; the D is unclear. Trimming left V 3 bases short and J 4 bases short, with 6 bases between. This CDR3 is built from 12 residues. Germline V lookup: CDR1 LGHDT, CDR2 YNNKEL (reference sequence). The CDR3 loop reads CASSQGIYGYTF. The CDR3 bases are TGTGCCAGCAGCCAGGGTATCTATGGCTACACCTTC.

This clonotype has more than one count but fewer than ten. J is TRBJ2-3 and V is TRBV19; 10 bases match TRBD1. Germline CDR1 reads LNHDA; CDR2 reads SQIVND (reference sequence). V dropped 7 bases and J dropped 3; count of bases not matched to a gene: 7. This CDR3 has 15 residues. The CDR3 spells CASTPQDRGTDTQYF. CDR3 nucleotide sequence: TGTGCCAGTACACCGCAGGACAGGGGGACAGATACGCAGTATTTT.

This clonotype was found a few times. The V call is TRBV15, the J call TRBJ2-7; perhaps D is TRBD1 or TRBD2 (5 bases each). Looked up from germline, CDR1 is LNHNV and CDR2 is YYDKDF (reference sequence). Deletions cut 0 bases from V and 7 bases from J, with 19 bases between. The CDR3 extends over 16 amino acids. This CDR3 is CATSRESGTYRREQYF. For the CDR3, the DNA is TGTGCCACCAGCAGAGAGTCCGGGACCTACCGGCGGGAGCAGTACTTC. Together with reference TRBV15 and TRBJ2-7, the CDR3 gives the full variable domain: DAMVIQNPRYQVTQFGKPVTLSCSQTLNHNVMYWYQQKSSQAPKLLFHYYDKDFNNEADTPDNFQSRRPNTSFCFLDIRSPGLGDTAMYLCATSRESGTYRREQYFGPGTRLTVT.

This chain connects TRBV13 to TRBJ2-1; 10 nucleotides match TRBD2. This CDR3 has 15 residues. J gave up 9 bases and V 1 base, and 6 bases lay outside the gene matches. Germline CDR1 PRHDT, CDR2 FYEKMQ (reference sequence). The CDR3, as DNA: TGTGCCAGCAGCTTAGAGCGGGAGGGCCTTCCTGAGCAGTTCTTC. Translated, it gives CASSLEREGLPEQFF.